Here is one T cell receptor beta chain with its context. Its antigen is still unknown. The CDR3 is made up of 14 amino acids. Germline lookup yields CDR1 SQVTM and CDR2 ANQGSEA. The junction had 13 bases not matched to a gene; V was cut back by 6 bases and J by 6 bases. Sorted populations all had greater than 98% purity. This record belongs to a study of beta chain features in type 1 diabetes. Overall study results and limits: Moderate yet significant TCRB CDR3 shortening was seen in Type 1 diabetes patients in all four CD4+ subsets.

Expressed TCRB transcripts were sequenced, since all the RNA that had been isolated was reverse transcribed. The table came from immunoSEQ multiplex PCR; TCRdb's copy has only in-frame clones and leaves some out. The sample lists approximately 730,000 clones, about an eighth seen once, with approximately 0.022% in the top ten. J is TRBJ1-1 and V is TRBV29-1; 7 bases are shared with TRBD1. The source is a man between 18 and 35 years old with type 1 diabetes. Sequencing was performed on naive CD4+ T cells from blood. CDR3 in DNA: TGCAGCGTGACCCCGGGGTACAGGGGTCCTGAAGCTTTCTTT. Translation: CSVTPGYRGPEAFF.